This TCR beta chain came from a study of blood T cell repertoires in COVID-19. Clones were sequenced by immunoSEQ multiplex PCR, and TCRdb holds only the in-frame ones, with some missing. The top ten hold approximately 2.1% of the sample, which has some 200,000 clones, about 90% seen once. Allocation to cohorts depended on clinical history reported by the participants. Each recovered donor of Cohort 3 presented with two negative PCRs, clearance, or symptom resolution. This clone was detected only once. This receptor was obtained from a woman under 40 who had recovered from COVID-19. Sequences were obtained from PBMCs or T cells enriched from blood (not recorded which).

CDR3 sequence: CASSQGPWGREGGTGELFF. The CDR3 coding sequence is TGCGCCAGCAGCCAAGGCCCCTGGGGGCGGGAGGGTGGAACCGGGGAGCTGTTTTTT. V and J are TRBV4-3 and TRBJ2-2; TRBD2 matches 9 bases. The CDR3 is 19 residues long. Trimming removed 1 base from V and 5 bases from J; junction bases left unmatched: 14. CDR1 is LGHNA and CDR2 is YSLEER in the germline V gene.